The T cell receptor (beta chain) under discussion was sequenced for a study of identical twins. The CDR3 contains 14 residues. Trimming pared 5 bases from V and 8 bases from J, leaving 18 bases between. MiXCR, run by TCRdb on the 5' RACE reads, gives a single entry per CDR3 protein. The data contain 430,000 or so distinct CDR3 sequences, around 24% of them seen just once; the ten biggest clones take up 2.5% to 3.5%. This clonotype was seen a few times. These data also formed part of another study, on T cells expressing NK-cell markers. That paper states: All TCR beta repertoires analysed originated from sorted CD3+CD56+NKG2C+, CD3+CD56+NKG2C- and CD3+CD56-NKG2C+ T cells. Restricting sorting to alpha-beta TCR T cells was achieved in several experiments by an anti-gamma-delta TCR antibody.

The gene calls are TRBV12-3 or TRBV12-4 and TRBJ1-2, with D possibly being TRBD1 (5 bases). This sequence was found in a woman aged 18 to 35 in good health. The sequencing input was CD4+ T cells sorted from blood. The CDR3, as DNA: TGTGCCAGCAGTATCGGGGACGTCGAACTCGGCTACACCTTC. It translates to CASSIGDVELGYTF.